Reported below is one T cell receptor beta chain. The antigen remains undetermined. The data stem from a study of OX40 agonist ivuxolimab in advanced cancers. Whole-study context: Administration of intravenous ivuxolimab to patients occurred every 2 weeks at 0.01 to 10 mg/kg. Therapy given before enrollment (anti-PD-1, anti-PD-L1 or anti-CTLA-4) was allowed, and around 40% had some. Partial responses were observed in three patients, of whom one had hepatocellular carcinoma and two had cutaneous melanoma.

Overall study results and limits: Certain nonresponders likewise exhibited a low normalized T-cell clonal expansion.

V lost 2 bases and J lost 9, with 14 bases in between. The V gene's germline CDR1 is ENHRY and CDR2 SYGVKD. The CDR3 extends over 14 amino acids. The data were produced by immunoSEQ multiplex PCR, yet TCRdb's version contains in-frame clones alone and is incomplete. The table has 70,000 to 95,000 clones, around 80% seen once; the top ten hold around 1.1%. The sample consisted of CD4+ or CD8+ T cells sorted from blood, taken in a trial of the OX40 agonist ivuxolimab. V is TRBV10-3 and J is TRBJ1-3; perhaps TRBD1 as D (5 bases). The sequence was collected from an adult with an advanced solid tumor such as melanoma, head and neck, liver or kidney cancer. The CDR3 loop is CAISEGSPQGTIYF. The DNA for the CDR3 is TGTGCCATCAGTGAGGGCAGTCCCCAGGGCACCATATATTTT.